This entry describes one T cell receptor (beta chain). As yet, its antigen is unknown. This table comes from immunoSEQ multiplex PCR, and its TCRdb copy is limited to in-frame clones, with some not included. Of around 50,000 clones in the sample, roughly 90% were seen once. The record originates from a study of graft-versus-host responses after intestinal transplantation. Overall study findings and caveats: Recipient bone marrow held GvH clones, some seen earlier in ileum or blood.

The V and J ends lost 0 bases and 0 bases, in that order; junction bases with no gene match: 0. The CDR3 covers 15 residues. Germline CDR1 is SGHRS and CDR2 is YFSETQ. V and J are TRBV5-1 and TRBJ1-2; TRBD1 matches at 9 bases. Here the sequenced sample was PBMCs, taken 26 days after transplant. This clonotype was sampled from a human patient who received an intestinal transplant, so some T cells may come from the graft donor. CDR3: CASSLGDRANYGYTF. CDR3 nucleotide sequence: TGCGCCAGCAGCTTGGGGGACAGGGCTAACTATGGCTACACCTTC.